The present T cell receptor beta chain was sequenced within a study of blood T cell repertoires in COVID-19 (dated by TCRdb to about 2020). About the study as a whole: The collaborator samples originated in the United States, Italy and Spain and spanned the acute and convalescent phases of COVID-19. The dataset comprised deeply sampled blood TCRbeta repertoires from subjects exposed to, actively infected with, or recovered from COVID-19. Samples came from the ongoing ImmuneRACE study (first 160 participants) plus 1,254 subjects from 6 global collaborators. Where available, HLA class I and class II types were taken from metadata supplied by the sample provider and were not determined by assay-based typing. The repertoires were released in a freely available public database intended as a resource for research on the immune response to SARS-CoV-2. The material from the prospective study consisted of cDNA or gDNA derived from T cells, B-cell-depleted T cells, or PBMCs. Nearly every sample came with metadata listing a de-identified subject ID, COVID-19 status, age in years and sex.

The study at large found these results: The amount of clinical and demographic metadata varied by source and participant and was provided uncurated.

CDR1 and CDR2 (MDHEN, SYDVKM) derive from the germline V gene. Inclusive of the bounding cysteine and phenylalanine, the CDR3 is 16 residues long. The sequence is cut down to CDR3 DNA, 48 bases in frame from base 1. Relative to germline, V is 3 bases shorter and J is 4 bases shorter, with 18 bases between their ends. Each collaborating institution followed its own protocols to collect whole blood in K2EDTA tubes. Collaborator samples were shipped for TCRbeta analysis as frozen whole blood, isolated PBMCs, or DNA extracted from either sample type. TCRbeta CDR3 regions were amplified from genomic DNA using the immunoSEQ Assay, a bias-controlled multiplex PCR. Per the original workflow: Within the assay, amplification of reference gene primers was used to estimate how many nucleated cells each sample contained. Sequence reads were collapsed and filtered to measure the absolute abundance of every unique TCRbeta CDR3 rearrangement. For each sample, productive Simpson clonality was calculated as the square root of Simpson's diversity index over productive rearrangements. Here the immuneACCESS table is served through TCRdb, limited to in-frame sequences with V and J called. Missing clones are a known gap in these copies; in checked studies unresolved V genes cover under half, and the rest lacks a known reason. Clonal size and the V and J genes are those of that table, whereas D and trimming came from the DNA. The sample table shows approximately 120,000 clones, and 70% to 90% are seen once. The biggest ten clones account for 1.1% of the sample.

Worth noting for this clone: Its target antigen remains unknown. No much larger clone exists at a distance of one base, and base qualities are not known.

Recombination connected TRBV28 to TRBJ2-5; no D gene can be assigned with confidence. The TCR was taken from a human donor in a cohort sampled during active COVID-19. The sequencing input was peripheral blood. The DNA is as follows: TGTGCCAGCAGTTTCCCACTCGTCCCTCGGGTAGAGACCCAGTACTTC. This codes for CASSFPLVPRVETQYF.